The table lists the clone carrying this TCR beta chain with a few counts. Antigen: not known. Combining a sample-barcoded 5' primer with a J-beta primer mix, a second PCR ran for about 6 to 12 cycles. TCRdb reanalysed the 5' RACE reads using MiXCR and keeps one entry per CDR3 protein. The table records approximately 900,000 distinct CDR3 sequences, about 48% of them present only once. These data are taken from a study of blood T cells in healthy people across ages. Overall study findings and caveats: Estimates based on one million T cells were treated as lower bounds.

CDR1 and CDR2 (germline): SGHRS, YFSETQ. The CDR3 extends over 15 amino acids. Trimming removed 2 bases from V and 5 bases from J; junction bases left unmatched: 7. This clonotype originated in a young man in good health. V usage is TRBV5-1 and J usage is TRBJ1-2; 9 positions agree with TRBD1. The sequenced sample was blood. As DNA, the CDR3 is TGCGCCAGCAGCTTTACACCGGGACAGGGTTATGGCTACACCTTC. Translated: CASSFTPGQGYGYTF.